Shown below are 6 T cell receptor beta chains from a single sample sequenced in a study of identical twins. Each CDR3 protein gets one entry after TCRdb re-called the 5' RACE reads with MiXCR. Among about 660,000 distinct CDR3 sequences listed, around 8.6% were seen once. Separately, the same data were catalogued under a study of yellow fever vaccine responses in identical twins.

The sequenced sample consisted of PBMCs. The receptors shown here come from a woman in her late teens or twenties in good health.

Only a few counts were recorded for this clonotype. The genes are TRBV6-4 and TRBJ1-6; a weak D match, TRBD1 (6 bases). V gave up 4 bases and J gave up 7 bases, with 14 bases separating them. Germline V gene data show CDR1 as MRHNA and CDR2 as SNTAGT. The CDR3 runs 15 residues. The CDR3, as DNA: TGTGCCAGCAGTGTTATACGGGACAAGAATTCACCCCTCCACTTT. Translating gives CASSVIRDKNSPLHF.

This clonotype was detected a few times. The chain couples TRBV7-8 to TRBJ2-7; D is perhaps TRBD1 (6 bases). Germline V gene data show CDR1 as SGHVS and CDR2 as FQNEAQ. This CDR3 has 15 residues. Trimming removed 2 bases at V and 1 base at J, with 12 bases between. This CDR3 is CASSLFQGPSYEQYF. The CDR3 DNA follows: TGTGCCAGCAGCTTATTCCAGGGGCCATCCTACGAGCAGTACTTC. Full variable domain (remainder filled in from reference TRBV7-8 and TRBJ2-7): GAGVSQSPRYKVAKRGQDVALRCDPISGHVSLFWYQQALGQGPEFLTYFQNEAQLDKSGLPSDRFFAERPEGSVSTLKIQRTQQEDSAVYLCASSLFQGPSYEQYFGPGTRLTVT.

Many counts were recorded for this clonotype. The rearrangement links TRBV28 to TRBJ2-3, with D perhaps matching TRBD1 or TRBD2 (6 bases each). Trimming pared 2 bases from V and 4 bases from J, leaving 25 bases between. This CDR3 region has 19 residues. The V gene's germline CDR1 is MDHEN and CDR2 SYDVKM. CDR3 DNA sequence: TGTGCCAGCAGTTTAATAATGAGGGGGGCCAGGGGAAGATCAGATACGCAGTATTTT. This encodes CASSLIMRGARGRSDTQYF.

V is TRBV5-1 and J is TRBJ2-3; 9 bases match TRBD1. Germline values: CDR1 SGHRS, CDR2 YFSETQ. The V segment lost 4 bases and the J segment 0 bases; nucleotides outside the gene matches: 9. CDR3 length: 17 amino acids. In DNA form, the CDR3 reads TGCGCCAGCAGCCTAACCCGGACAGGGGAAAGCACAGATACGCAGTATTTT. It translates to CASSLTRTGESTDTQYF.

The rearrangement uses TRBV6-1 and TRBJ1-5; D remains unclear. V dropped 6 bases and J dropped 9 bases, with 9 bases sitting between them. In germline, CDR1 is MNHNS, CDR2 SASEGT. The CDR3 sequence is 11 residues long. The CDR3 sequence: CASSNPGPQHF. The CDR3 DNA is TGTGCCAGCAGCAATCCAGGGCCCCAGCATTTT.

This clonotype was counted between two and nine times. The genes are TRBV12-3 or TRBV12-4 and TRBJ1-6; 9 nucleotides match TRBD1. After removal of 9 bases from V and 5 bases from J, the junction contained 11 bases not matched to a gene. This CDR3 is built from 16 residues. The CDR3 DNA sequence: TGTGCCAGTAGAGACGCCGGGACAGGGAATAATTCACCCCTCCACTTT. It yields the protein CASRDAGTGNNSPLHF.